A selection of T cell receptor beta chains follows, all from one sample in a study of blood T cell repertoires in COVID-19. This table comes from immunoSEQ multiplex PCR, and its TCRdb copy is limited to in-frame clones, with some not included. Of about 80,000 clones listed, approximately 80% are singletons. Sequenced material: peripheral blood. The receptors stem from a man older than 75 with acute or convalescent COVID-19. Both conserved end residues are part of each CDR3. D genes are given only for firm matches. Rows may omit the clone size; those that give it use once, few, many or a size class.

clone_size	v_call	d_call	j_call	cdr3_aa	cdr3_nt
NA	TRBV7-9	TRBD1	TRBJ1-2	CASSPRTLGGGYTF	TGTGCCAGCAGCCCCCGGACCTTAGGGGGCGGCTACACCTTC
once	TRBV2	TRBD1	TRBJ1-1	CASRTDRVAEAFF	TGTGCCAGCAGGACTGACAGGGTGGCTGAAGCTTTCTTT
once	TRBV2	NA	TRBJ1-3	CASSSAGLGDTIYF	TGTGCCAGCAGTTCGGCGGGACTCGGGGACACCATATATTTT
NA	TRBV9	TRBD1	TRBJ1-5	CASSVGTANNQPQHF	TGTGCCAGCAGCGTCGGGACAGCTAACAATCAGCCCCAGCATTTT
NA	TRBV5-6	TRBD2	TRBJ2-1	CASTPGLAGVNEQFF	TGTGCCAGCACCCCGGGACTAGCGGGGGTCAATGAGCAGTTCTTC
NA	TRBV30	TRBD1	TRBJ1-1	CAWNGQGIGYTEAFF	TGTGCCTGGAACGGACAGGGGATAGGGTACACTGAAGCTTTCTTT
NA	TRBV3-1/TRBV3-2	TRBD2	TRBJ2-5	CASSQNEGSGGPGKETQYF	TGTGCCAGCAGCCAAAACGAAGGTAGCGGGGGGCCTGGTAAAGAGACCCAGTACTTC
NA	TRBV7-8	NA	TRBJ2-7	CASYLSPYEQYF	TGTGCCAGCTATTTGTCCCCCTACGAGCAGTACTTC
NA	TRBV6-5	NA	TRBJ1-5	CASRTGTNSNQPQHF	TGTGCCAGCAGGACCGGGACAAATAGCAATCAGCCCCAGCATTTT
NA	TRBV2	TRBD1	TRBJ2-5	CASVGQGRETQYF	TGTGCCAGCGTCGGACAGGGACGAGAGACCCAGTACTTC
NA	TRBV2	NA	TRBJ2-1	CADRESPNNEQFF	TGTGCCGACCGGGAAAGCCCCAACAATGAGCAGTTCTTC
NA	TRBV7-9	NA	TRBJ1-2	CASSLAAANYGYTF	TGTGCCAGCAGCTTAGCGGCGGCTAACTATGGCTACACCTTC
NA	TRBV4-1	NA	TRBJ2-1	CASSQDGLPSYNEQFF	TGCGCCAGCAGCCAAGATGGGCTGCCGTCGTACAATGAGCAGTTCTTC
NA	TRBV12-5	TRBD1	TRBJ1-4	CASGLVTGTGDEKLFF	TGTGCTAGTGGTTTGGTAACCGGGACAGGGGATGAAAAACTGTTTTTT
many	TRBV4-1	NA	TRBJ2-7	CASSPRQTYEQYF	TGCGCCAGCAGCCCGCGACAGACCTACGAGCAGTACTTC
few	TRBV5-6	NA	TRBJ1-2	CASSPPRGNGYTF	TGTGCCAGCAGCCCCCCGAGGGGGAATGGCTACACCTTC
NA	TRBV24-1	TRBD1	TRBJ2-3	CATGQGSADTQYF	TGTGCCACCGGACAGGGGTCAGCAGATACGCAGTATTTT
NA	TRBV2	TRBD2	TRBJ2-3	CASNLAGDRADTQYF	TGTGCCAGCAACCTAGCGGGGGATCGGGCAGATACGCAGTATTTT
NA	TRBV19	NA	TRBJ1-1	CASSFRDAGKNTEAFF	TGTGCCAGTAGTTTCCGGGACGCGGGGAAGAACACTGAAGCTTTCTTT
NA	TRBV4-2	TRBD2	TRBJ2-1	CASSQDPAGGREQFF	TGTGCCAGCAGCCAAGATCCTGCGGGGGGGCGAGAGCAGTTCTTC
NA	TRBV11-2	NA	TRBJ1-1	CASSGTLGGRRITEAFF	TGTGCCAGCAGCGGAACGTTGGGGGGGCGGCGTATCACTGAAGCTTTCTTT
NA	TRBV2	NA	TRBJ2-7	CASRASGGGYEQYF	TGTGCCAGCAGGGCTAGTGGGGGCGGTTACGAGCAGTACTTC
few	TRBV7-6	TRBD1	TRBJ2-2	CASSTRYRGRDTGELFF	TGTGCCAGCAGCACACGATACAGGGGGCGCGACACCGGGGAGCTGTTTTTT
NA	TRBV5-4	TRBD1	TRBJ1-2	CASSPDRAGGYTF	TGTGCCAGCAGCCCGGACAGGGCGGGTGGCTACACCTTC
once	TRBV3-1/TRBV3-2	TRBD2	TRBJ2-7	CASSQPGSGGSYEQYF	TGTGCCAGCAGCCAACCGGGTAGCGGGGGATCCTACGAGCAGTACTTC
NA	TRBV5-1	TRBD2	TRBJ2-1	CASSAGLAPNEQFF	TGCGCCAGCAGCGCGGGACTAGCTCCCAATGAGCAGTTCTTC
NA	TRBV12-5	TRBD1	TRBJ2-5	CASGLAFPGQGGETQYF	TGTGCTAGTGGTTTGGCTTTCCCGGGACAGGGAGGGGAGACCCAGTACTTC
once	TRBV25-1	NA	TRBJ2-7	CASRNRVASSYEQYF	TGTGCCAGCAGAAACAGGGTCGCCAGCTCCTACGAGCAGTACTTC
NA	TRBV19	TRBD1	TRBJ1-5	CASRGTGGNQPQHF	TGTGCCAGTAGGGGGACAGGGGGGAATCAGCCCCAGCATTTT
NA	TRBV12-3/TRBV12-4	NA	TRBJ1-2	CASSPQGFYGYTF	TGTGCCAGCAGTCCACAGGGTTTTTATGGCTACACCTTC
NA	TRBV7-9	NA	TRBJ2-5	CASSPDQETQYF	TGTGCCAGCAGCCCCGACCAAGAGACCCAGTACTTC
NA	TRBV2	TRBD1	TRBJ1-1	CASSWTAGGEAFF	TGTGCCAGCAGTTGGACGGCAGGGGGCGAAGCTTTCTTT
NA	TRBV29-1	TRBD1	TRBJ1-2	CSVALGQNYGYTF	TGCAGCGTTGCCCTGGGACAGAACTATGGCTACACCTTC
NA	TRBV5-1	TRBD1	TRBJ1-2	CASSRGGTGDFGYTF	TGCGCCAGCAGCAGGGGTGGGACAGGGGACTTTGGCTACACCTTC
NA	TRBV24-1	NA	TRBJ2-1	CATSGSGFPEEQFF	TGTGCCACCAGTGGAAGCGGATTCCCAGAGGAGCAGTTCTTC
NA	TRBV25-1	NA	TRBJ2-1	CASSDSLVGGGDEQFF	TGTGCCAGCAGTGATTCTCTGGTCGGAGGGGGGGATGAGCAGTTCTTC
few	TRBV28	NA	TRBJ2-3	CASISGSDTQYF	TGTGCCAGCATCTCAGGGTCAGATACGCAGTATTTT
NA	TRBV2	TRBD1	TRBJ1-3	CASGGQGPGNTIYF	TGTGCCAGCGGGGGACAGGGGCCCGGAAACACCATATATTTT
NA	TRBV6-5	TRBD1	TRBJ1-4	CASRGQGPEKLFF	TGTGCCAGCAGGGGACAGGGCCCTGAAAAACTGTTTTTT
NA	TRBV18	TRBD1	TRBJ2-3	CASSPGTEAQYF	TGTGCCAGCTCACCGGGGACAGAAGCGCAGTATTTT
NA	TRBV6-5	TRBD1	TRBJ1-5	CASRRTGRNQPQHF	TGTGCCAGCAGAAGGACAGGGCGGAATCAGCCCCAGCATTTT
NA	TRBV3-1/TRBV3-2	TRBD1	TRBJ1-2	CASSRRTGGLNYGYTF	TGTGCCAGCAGCCGACGGACAGGGGGCCTTAACTATGGCTACACCTTC
NA	TRBV9	NA	TRBJ1-3	CASSVDPGQVDSSGNTIYF	TGTGCCAGCAGCGTAGACCCCGGGCAGGTCGACAGCTCTGGAAACACCATATATTTT